This is a list of T cell receptor beta chains from one sample in a study of tumor and adjacent non-tumor tissue in lung cancer. TCRdb itself ran the multiplex PCR reads through MiXCR, one entry per CDR3 protein. The sample records 100,000 to 120,000 distinct CDR3 sequences, about 87% being singletons. Sequencing input: lung tumor tissue. All receptors come from a man in his 70s with non-small cell lung cancer. The CDR3 runs from the conserved cysteine through the conserved F or W. D genes are given only for firm matches. Some rows mark clone size as missing; the rest say once, few, many or name a class of expanded clone.

V gene: TRBV6-5
clone size: once
J gene: TRBJ2-2
D gene: NA
CDR3 protein: CASNYSTGGAWELFF
CDR3 DNA: TGTGCCAGCAATTACAGTACAGGGGGGGCCTGGGAGCTGTTTTTT

V gene: TRBV4-2
clone size: NA
J gene: TRBJ1-5
D gene: TRBD1
CDR3 protein: CASSPQGTGDQPQIF
CDR3 DNA: TGTGCCAGCAGCCCTCAAGGGACAGGTGATCAGCCCCAGATTTTT

V gene: TRBV5-4
clone size: once
J gene: TRBJ2-7
D gene: TRBD2
CDR3 protein: CDSSGAGGPSYEQYF
CDR3 DNA: TGTGACAGCAGCGGCGCGGGGGGGCCGTCCTACGAGCAGTATTTC

V gene: TRBV28
clone size: NA
J gene: TRBJ2-5
D gene: NA
CDR3 protein: CASNFNVYCAAETQYF
CDR3 DNA: TGTGCCAGTAATTTTAATGTCTACTGTGCCGCAGAGACCCAGTACTTC

V gene: TRBV12-3/TRBV12-4
clone size: NA
J gene: TRBJ2-7
D gene: NA
CDR3 protein: CASSPGRDFYEQYF
CDR3 DNA: TGTGCCAGCAGCCCGGGACGGGACTTCTACGAGCAGTACTTC

V gene: TRBV6-6
clone size: once
J gene: TRBJ1-3
D gene: NA
CDR3 protein: CASSILRQRGNTIYF
CDR3 DNA: TGTGCCAGCAGCATCTTGAGGCAGCGGGGAAACACCATATATTTT

V gene: TRBV20-1
clone size: NA
J gene: TRBJ2-7
D gene: TRBD2
CDR3 protein: CSTRVSGLVYEQYF
CDR3 DNA: TGCAGTACCAGGGTTTCCGGACTAGTCTATGAGCAGTACTTC

V gene: TRBV6-1
clone size: few
J gene: TRBJ1-1
D gene: TRBD1
CDR3 protein: CASSEIPGGMVTEAFF
CDR3 DNA: TGTGCCAGCAGTGAAATCCCAGGGGGCATGGTGACTGAAGCTTTCTTT

V gene: TRBV4-2
clone size: NA
J gene: TRBJ2-3
D gene: NA
CDR3 protein: CASSRGSVTNMQYF
CDR3 DNA: TGTGCCAGTTCGAGAGGGAGTGTGACAAATATGCAGTATTTT

V gene: TRBV12-5
clone size: NA
J gene: TRBJ2-3
D gene: NA
CDR3 protein: CACGSPPTNYTDTQYF
CDR3 DNA: TGTGCTTGTGGTTCCCCACCGACCAACTATACAGATACGCAGTATTTT

V gene: TRBV6-5
clone size: NA
J gene: TRBJ2-6
D gene: TRBD1
CDR3 protein: CASSSGTGGYGANVVTF
CDR3 DNA: TGTGCCAGCAGTTCCGGGACAGGGGGCTATGGGGCCAACGTCGTGACTTTC

V gene: TRBV5-6
clone size: NA
J gene: TRBJ2-7
D gene: TRBD2
CDR3 protein: CTSSLGTSGVYEQYF
CDR3 DNA: TGTACCAGCAGTCTGGGGACTAGCGGGGTCTACGAGCAGTACTTC

V gene: TRBV5-4
clone size: NA
J gene: TRBJ2-5
D gene: NA
CDR3 protein: CASIIGTSKETQYF
CDR3 DNA: TGTGCCAGCATAATAGGGACATCCAAAGAGACCCAGTATTTC

V gene: TRBV6-5
clone size: once
J gene: TRBJ1-2
D gene: TRBD1
CDR3 protein: CASSFSSGGHYGYTF
CDR3 DNA: TGTGCCAGCAGTTTCTCGTCAGGGGGTCACTATGGCTACACATTC

V gene: TRBV6-5
clone size: NA
J gene: TRBJ1-2
D gene: NA
CDR3 protein: CACSYSGQGYGYIF
CDR3 DNA: TGTGCCTGCAGTTACTCGGGACAAGGGTATGGCTACATCTTC